This T cell receptor (beta chain) was retrieved from a study of HIV-infected children after antiretroviral therapy interruption. A 3' RACE protocol on RNA, with unique molecular identifiers, produced the TCR library. TCRdb independently ran MiXCR on the 3' RACE reads; one entry per CDR3 protein. The table lists some 90,000 distinct CDR3 sequences, less than 7% of them singletons. This sample's treatment: PENTA 11 planned treatment interruption arm or continuous ART arm. At least 24 weeks of at least three-drug ART, in children 2 to 15 years. Naive CD4+ CD45RA+ CD45RO- T cells were FACS-sorted from thawed PBMCs. Germline lookup yields CDR1 SGHRS and CDR2 YFSETQ. Trimming took off 0 bases at V and 0 bases at J, with 7 bases between the two ends. This CDR3 is 16 amino acids long. Ten or more counts support this clonotype. Its antigen is unknown. Whole-study findings and limits: Some non-naive CD45RA+ T cells might be present among sorted naive cells.

This chain joins TRBV5-1 and TRBJ2-6; D is uncertain. The sample was CD45RA+ CD4+ T cells from PBMCs, pooled from several time points, taken from a donor given antiretroviral therapy, either interrupted or continuous. Subset here: naive CD4+ CD45RA+ CD45RO- T cells. The receptor comes from a pool of human donors with HIV. The CDR3: CASSLDLGSGANVLTF. CDR3 sequence (DNA): TGCGCCAGCAGCTTGGATCTTGGCTCTGGGGCCAACGTCCTGACTTTC.